This T cell receptor beta chain was observed in a study of blood T cell repertoires in COVID-19. This table comes from immunoSEQ multiplex PCR, and its TCRdb copy is limited to in-frame clones, with some not included. The sample lists about 140,000 clones, about four fifths occurring once. The CDR3 totals 15 residues. CDR1 SGHTA and CDR2 FQGNSA come from the germline V gene. V was clipped by 2 bases and J by 6 bases, with 14 bases between them. This receptor was obtained from a man aged 25-40 years with COVID-19, enrolled during active disease. The V call is TRBV7-2, the J call TRBJ2-1; D might be TRBD2 (7 bases). Sequenced material: peripheral blood. The CDR3 DNA reads TGTGCCAGCAGCTTACAGGGGAGGGTTTCCAATGAGCAGTTCTTC. Its protein product is CASSLQGRVSNEQFF.